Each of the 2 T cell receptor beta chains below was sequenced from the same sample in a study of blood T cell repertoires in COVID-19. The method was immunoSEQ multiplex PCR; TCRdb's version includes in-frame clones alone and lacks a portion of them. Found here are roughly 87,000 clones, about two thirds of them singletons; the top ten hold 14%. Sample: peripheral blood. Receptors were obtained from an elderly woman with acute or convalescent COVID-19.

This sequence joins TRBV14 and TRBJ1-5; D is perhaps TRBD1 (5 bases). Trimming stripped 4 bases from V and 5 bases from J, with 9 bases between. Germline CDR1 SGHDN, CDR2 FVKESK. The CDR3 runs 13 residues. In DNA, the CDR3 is TGTGCCAGCAGCCCCGACAGCTATCAGCCCCAGCATTTT. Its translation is CASSPDSYQPQHF.

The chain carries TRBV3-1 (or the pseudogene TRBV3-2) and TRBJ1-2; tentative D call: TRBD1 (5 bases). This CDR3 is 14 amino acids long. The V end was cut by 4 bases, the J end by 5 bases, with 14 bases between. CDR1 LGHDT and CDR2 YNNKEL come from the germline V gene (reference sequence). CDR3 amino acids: CASSPWGPSYGYTF. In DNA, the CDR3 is TGTGCCAGCAGCCCGTGGGGCCCCTCTTATGGCTACACCTTC.